A single sample gave rise to the 8 T cell receptor beta chains below, sequenced in a study of long-term antiretroviral therapy in people with HIV. At survey level, the immunoSEQ assay was run in its v3.0 version. Here immunoSEQ multiplex PCR was the method, and the copy in TCRdb shows in-frame clones only, minus some. The sample yields some 25,000 clones, 65% to 90% seen once. The input for sequencing was unsorted PBMCs, taken 1.2 years after starting antiretroviral therapy. Receptor source: a man aged 50 or older with HIV.

CDR3 sequence reads: CASSYWDRDTEAFF. The CDR3 coding sequence is TGTGCCAGCAGCTACTGGGACAGGGACACTGAAGCTTTCTTT. This chain connects TRBV11-2 to TRBJ1-1; 9 bases fit TRBD1. The germline V gene encodes CDR1 SGHAT and CDR2 FQNNGV. The junction had 3 bases not matched to a gene; V was cut back by 4 bases and J by 3 bases. This CDR3 region has 14 residues.

This chain links TRBV5-1 with TRBJ2-2, with no clear D. Germline V gene sequence: CDR1 SGHRS, CDR2 YFSETQ. The V gene lost 2 bases and the J gene lost 4 bases, with 12 bases spanning the gap. CDR3 length equals 15 residues. CDR3 sequence (DNA): TGCGCCAGCAGCTTTATACCGGTCGGCACCGGGGAGCTGTTTTTT. Its translation is CASSFIPVGTGELFF.

This clone was picked up one time. The chain uses TRBV5-6 and TRBJ1-5; TRBD1 might be the D (5 bases). The CDR3 is 13 amino acids. Trimming removed 2 bases at V and 6 bases at J, with 9 bases between. CDR1 is SGHDT, CDR2 YYEEEE, per germline. CDR3 in amino acids: CASSFQGSQPQHF. DNA for the CDR3: TGTGCCAGCAGCTTCCAGGGAAGTCAGCCCCAGCATTTT.

This chain uses TRBV7-8 with TRBJ1-6, with 7 bases that match TRBD1. The CDR3 length is 15 residues. The junction had 5 bases not matched to a gene; V was cut back by 2 bases and J by 7 bases. The germline V gene has CDR1 SGHVS and CDR2 FQNEAQ. CDR3 protein: CASSLSQGKNSPLHF. In DNA form, the CDR3 reads TGTGCCAGCAGCTTATCACAGGGGAAGAATTCACCCCTCCACTTT.

This clone has only one observation. The V call is TRBV5-6, the J call TRBJ2-7; tentatively, D is TRBD2 (6 bases). This CDR3 contains 15 residues. The germline V gene encodes CDR1 SGHDT and CDR2 YYEEEE. The V gene lost 3 bases and the J gene lost 2 bases, with 15 bases spanning the gap. The CDR3 nucleotides read TGTGCCAGCAGCTCCCTGGGCGGGGTCGCCTACGAGCAGTACTTC. Protein: CASSSLGGVAYEQYF.

The V gene is TRBV7-2, the J gene TRBJ1-6; D is undetermined. Between the trimmed V and J ends, which lost 1 base and 8 bases, there was a span of 9 bases. The CDR3 extends over 14 amino acids. Germline V gene sequence: CDR1 SGHTA, CDR2 FQGNSA. DNA for the CDR3: TGTGCCAGCAGCTTAGTCGGCCGGGATTCACCCCTCCACTTT. Its translation: CASSLVGRDSPLHF.

The DNA of the CDR3 is TGTGCCAGCAGACCGACGGCCACCGGGGAGCTGTTTTTT. It is translated as CASRPTATGELFF. The chain recombines TRBV6-1 with TRBJ2-2; D ambiguous. Germline CDR1 reads MNHNS; CDR2 reads SASEGT. CDR3 length: 13 residues. The germline V and J ends were trimmed by 6 bases and 4 bases, with 9 bases remaining between them.

V gene TRBV6-5 combines with J gene TRBJ2-7, with D possibly matching TRBD1 (6 bases). CDR3 size: 15 residues. The germline gives CDR1 MNHEY, CDR2 SVGAGI. V was pared by 6 bases and J by 4 bases, with 19 bases between. The CDR3 spells CASRVTGTLTYEQYF. CDR3 nucleotides: TGTGCCAGCAGAGTCACCGGGACACTTACTTACGAGCAGTACTTC.